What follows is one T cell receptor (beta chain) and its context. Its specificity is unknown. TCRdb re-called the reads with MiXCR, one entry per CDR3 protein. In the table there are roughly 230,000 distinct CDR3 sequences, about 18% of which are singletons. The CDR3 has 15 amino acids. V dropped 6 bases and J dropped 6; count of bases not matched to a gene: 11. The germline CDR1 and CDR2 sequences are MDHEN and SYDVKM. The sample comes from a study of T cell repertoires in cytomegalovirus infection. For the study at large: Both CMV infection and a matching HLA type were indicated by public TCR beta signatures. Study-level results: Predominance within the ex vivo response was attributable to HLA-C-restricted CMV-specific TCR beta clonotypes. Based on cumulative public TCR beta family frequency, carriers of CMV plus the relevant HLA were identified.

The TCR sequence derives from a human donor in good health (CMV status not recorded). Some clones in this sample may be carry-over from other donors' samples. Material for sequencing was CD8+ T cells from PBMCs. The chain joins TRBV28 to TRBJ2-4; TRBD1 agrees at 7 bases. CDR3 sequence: CASSERTTGRNIQYF. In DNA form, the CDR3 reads TGTGCCAGCAGCGAAAGGACGACAGGGAGAAACATTCAGTACTTC.